This T cell receptor beta chain was captured in a study of cytomegalovirus exposure and HLA in healthy donors. Study observations and caveats: Presence/absence analysis assumed near-uniform sequencing depth across donors.

The CDR3 loop spans 14 amino acids. Germline CDR1 reads MDHEN; CDR2 reads SYDVKM. V lost 10 bases to trimming and J lost 4 bases, with 17 bases between them. This clone was counted between two and nine times. Antigen unknown. PCR was performed using 60 Vbeta and 13 Jbeta primers. Assay used: immunoSEQ multiplex PCR; TCRdb lists only in-frame clones, some missing. The sample has 140,000 to 150,000 clones, roughly a tenth seen once. The sequence was collected from a male donor in good health and CMV-seronegative. The sample taken for sequencing was PBMCs. The chain combines TRBV28 with TRBJ2-1; no clear D gene. The CDR3 region is CATLTENIYNEQFF. The CDR3 DNA reads as TGTGCCACCCTTACAGAGAACATTTACAATGAGCAGTTCTTC. Filled out from reference TRBV28 and TRBJ2-1, the complete variable domain reads DVKVTQSSRYLVKRTGEKVFLECVQDMDHENMFWYRQDPGLGLRLIYFSYDVKMKEKGDIPEGYSVSREKKERFSLILESASTNQTSMYLCATLTENIYNEQFFGPGTRLTVL.